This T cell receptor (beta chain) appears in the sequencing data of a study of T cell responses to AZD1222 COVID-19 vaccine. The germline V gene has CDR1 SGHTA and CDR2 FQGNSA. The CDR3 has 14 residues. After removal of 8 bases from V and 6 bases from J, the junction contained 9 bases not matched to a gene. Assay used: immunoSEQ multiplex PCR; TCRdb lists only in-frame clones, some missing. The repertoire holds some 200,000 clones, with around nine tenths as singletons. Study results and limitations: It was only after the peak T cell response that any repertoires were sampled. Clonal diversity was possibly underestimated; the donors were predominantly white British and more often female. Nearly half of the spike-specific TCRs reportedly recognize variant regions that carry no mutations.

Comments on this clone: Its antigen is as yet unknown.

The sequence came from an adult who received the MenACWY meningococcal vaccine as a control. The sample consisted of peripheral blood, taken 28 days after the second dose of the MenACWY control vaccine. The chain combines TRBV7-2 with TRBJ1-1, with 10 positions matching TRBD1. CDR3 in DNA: TGTGCCAGCCTGGGGGGACAGGGGACCGCTGAAGCTTTCTTT. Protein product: CASLGGQGTAEAFF.